The rows below give T cell receptor beta chains drawn from one sample of a study of OX40 agonist ivuxolimab in advanced cancers. Sequencing used immunoSEQ multiplex PCR; TCRdb keeps in-frame clones, though not all of them. This sample has more than 75,000 clones, with 84% found just once. Here the sequenced sample was CD4+ or CD8+ T cells sorted from blood, taken in a trial of the OX40 agonist ivuxolimab. The receptors come from an adult with an advanced solid tumor such as melanoma, head and neck, liver or kidney cancer. Both conserved end residues are part of each CDR3. The D gene is left open where the match is weak. A row's size may be missing; if present it is once, few, many or a size class.

D: NA; J: TRBJ1-2; V: TRBV20-1; size: few; DNA: TGCAGTGCTAGCAGGGGAAATGGCTACACCTTC; CDR3: CSASRGNGYTF
D: NA; J: TRBJ1-2; V: TRBV19; size: NA; DNA: TGTGCCAGTAGTATAATGGCAGGGGATTATGGCTACACCTTC; CDR3: CASSIMAGDYGYTF
D: NA; J: TRBJ1-4; V: TRBV7-2; size: NA; DNA: TGTGCCAGCAGCTGGCCCCTCAGGGGCCAAAGTGAAAAACTGTTTTTT; CDR3: CASSWPLRGQSEKLFF
D: TRBD2; J: TRBJ2-5; V: TRBV6-5; size: NA; DNA: TGTGCCAGCAGTTACTCCAAAACTAGCGGGGTAGGGACCCAGTACTTC; CDR3: CASSYSKTSGVGTQYF
D: NA; J: TRBJ2-7; V: TRBV7-2; size: NA; DNA: TGTGCCAGCAGCCTACCGAACTACGAGCAGTACTTC; CDR3: CASSLPNYEQYF
D: NA; J: TRBJ2-5; V: TRBV18; size: few; DNA: TGTGCCAGCTCCGAGGGGAGAGAGACCCAGTACTTC; CDR3: CASSEGRETQYF
D: TRBD1; J: TRBJ1-4; V: TRBV19; size: NA; DNA: TGTGCCAGTTCCGGGACAGTTAATGAAAAACTGTTTTTT; CDR3: CASSGTVNEKLFF
D: NA; J: TRBJ1-6; V: TRBV7-2; size: NA; DNA: TGTGCCAGCAGCTTAAACAGGGCCCATTCACCCCTCCACTTT; CDR3: CASSLNRAHSPLHF
D: TRBD1; J: TRBJ1-5; V: TRBV12-5; size: NA; DNA: TGTGCTAGTGGTTTGGGGCCTGCGACAGGGGACTATAGCAATCAGCCCCAGCATTTT; CDR3: CASGLGPATGDYSNQPQHF
D: TRBD1; J: TRBJ1-4; V: TRBV6-5; size: NA; DNA: TGTGCCAGCAGTTATTCGACAGGGGCGGGTGAAAAACTGTTTTTT; CDR3: CASSYSTGAGEKLFF
D: NA; J: TRBJ2-7; V: TRBV12-5; size: NA; DNA: TGTGCTAGTGGTCCACCATTTGGGGCCTACGAGCAGTACTTC; CDR3: CASGPPFGAYEQYF
D: NA; J: TRBJ2-7; V: TRBV5-8; size: NA; DNA: TGTGCCAGCAGCTGGGGTTTGAGCGAGCAGTACTTC; CDR3: CASSWGLSEQYF
D: TRBD1; J: TRBJ1-5; V: TRBV2; size: NA; DNA: TGTGCCAGCAGTGAGGAACAGGGGTACAATCAGCCCCAGCATTTT; CDR3: CASSEEQGYNQPQHF
D: TRBD1; J: TRBJ1-6; V: TRBV5-4; size: NA; DNA: TGTGCCAGCAGGAAAGAACGGGGGGGACAGGCCCTTCACTTT; CDR3: CASRKERGGQALHF
D: NA; J: TRBJ1-5; V: TRBV10-3; size: once; DNA: TGTGCCATCAGTGAGTTTCTGGGTCAGCCCCAGCATTTT; CDR3: CAISEFLGQPQHF
D: NA; J: TRBJ2-6; V: TRBV5-1; size: NA; DNA: TGCGCCAGCAGCGTCCGCCCCGGGACTGGGGCCAACGTCCTGACTTTC; CDR3: CASSVRPGTGANVLTF
D: NA; J: TRBJ1-2; V: TRBV7-2; size: NA; DNA: TGTGCCAGCAGCCTGGGGCTGACCTATGGCTACACCTTC; CDR3: CASSLGLTYGYTF
D: NA; J: TRBJ1-1; V: TRBV11-2; size: NA; DNA: TGTGCCAGCAGCTTATCGATCTCTGGTGAAACTGAAGCTTTCTTT; CDR3: CASSLSISGETEAFF
D: TRBD1; J: TRBJ1-2; V: TRBV4-2; size: NA; DNA: TGTGCCAGCAGCCAAGGCCGGGACAGGGGAGACTACACCTTC; CDR3: CASSQGRDRGDYTF
D: NA; J: TRBJ1-3; V: TRBV6-5; size: NA; DNA: TGTGCCAGCAGTGATGCGGGAAACACCATATATTTT; CDR3: CASSDAGNTIYF
D: NA; J: TRBJ1-1; V: TRBV11-2; size: few; DNA: TGTGCCAGCAGCTTCACCGACTTTAGGGACGACACTGAAGCTTTCTTT; CDR3: CASSFTDFRDDTEAFF
D: NA; J: TRBJ1-1; V: TRBV10-3; size: NA; DNA: TGTGCCATCAGGGGGAGGGGATTAGGCACTGAAGCTTTCTTT; CDR3: CAIRGRGLGTEAFF
D: NA; J: TRBJ1-2; V: TRBV28; size: NA; DNA: TGTGCCAGCAGTAGGGGGTATGGCTACACCTTC; CDR3: CASSRGYGYTF
D: TRBD2; J: TRBJ2-1; V: TRBV7-2; size: NA; DNA: TGTGCCAGCAGCTTACGTAGCGGGGGTTACAATGAGCAGTTCTTC; CDR3: CASSLRSGGYNEQFF
D: TRBD1; J: TRBJ1-5; V: TRBV28; size: NA; DNA: TGTGCCAGCAGTTTAGCCGGGACAGGAGTTAGCAATCAGCCCCAGCATTTT; CDR3: CASSLAGTGVSNQPQHF
D: NA; J: TRBJ1-5; V: TRBV27; size: NA; DNA: TGTGCCAGCAGCATGACAGTGGGGGTTAGCAATCAGCCCCAGCATTTT; CDR3: CASSMTVGVSNQPQHF
D: NA; J: TRBJ2-1; V: TRBV11-2; size: NA; DNA: TGTGCCAGCAGCTTAGACGGGGGTAGATCCTACAATGAGCAGTTCTTC; CDR3: CASSLDGGRSYNEQFF